The TCR beta chain under discussion was sequenced for a study of T cell responses to AZD1222 COVID-19 vaccine. Findings and caveats of the study: Females outnumbered males among donors, who were mostly white British; clonal diversity was possibly underestimated. CD4 TCRs associated with vaccination spanned spike, dominating at 160-218 and 743-854. A reported finding is that nearly half of spike-specific TCRs target unmutated variant regions.

Regarding this clone: Its antigen is not known.

Produced via immunoSEQ multiplex PCR; TCRdb's table is partial and in-frame only. Among roughly 100,000 clones listed, around 89% were seen once. V lost 5 bases and J lost 8; bases outside the gene matches: 2. The CDR3 totals 14 residues. Germline assignment: CDR1 MRHNA and CDR2 SNTAGT. The sequence was obtained from an adult in good health. The genes are TRBV6-4 and TRBJ2-1; 14 bases agree with TRBD2. The sample here was peripheral blood, taken on day 0 of AZD1222 vaccination. The CDR3 bases are TGTGCCAGCAGTCGGACTAGCGGGAGGTATGAGCAGTTCTTC. Protein sequence: CASSRTSGRYEQFF.